This is a list of T cell receptor beta chains from one sample in a study of siplizumab effects on memory and regulatory T cells. Produced via immunoSEQ multiplex PCR; TCRdb's table is partial and in-frame only. Among 70,000 to 100,000 clones listed, roughly 95% were seen once. Sequences were obtained from naive CD4+ T cells sorted from blood. The receptors originated from a human donor in good health. Both conserved end residues are part of each CDR3. A D gene is named only where the DNA matches it firmly. Rows give clone size only sometimes, using once, few, many, or a class for an expanded clone.

abundance	v_gene	d_gene	j_gene	CDR3nt	CDR3aa
NA	TRBV28	TRBD1	TRBJ2-6	TGTGCCAGCAGTTTAACTGGACAGGGGAGCTCTGGGGCCAACGTCCTGACTTTC	CASSLTGQGSSGANVLTF
once	TRBV11-3	TRBD2	TRBJ2-1	TGTGCCAGCAGCTTCACTAGCGGGGGTGGCAATGAGCAGTTCTTC	CASSFTSGGGNEQFF
NA	TRBV5-1	NA	TRBJ1-2	TGCGCCAGCAGCCCTGCGGACACCCTCTATGGCTACACCTTC	CASSPADTLYGYTF
NA	TRBV7-3	TRBD2	TRBJ2-3	TGTGCCAGCAGTTCGGGGGGAGATACGCAGTATTTT	CASSSGGDTQYF
NA	TRBV7-3	NA	TRBJ2-1	TGTGCCAGCAGCTTAATTCCCCGGGTGACGTCCGATGAGCAGTTCTTC	CASSLIPRVTSDEQFF
once	TRBV28	TRBD1	TRBJ2-1	TGTGCCAGCAGCTCGCCTGTTCCGGGACAGGGGACTTTTGAGCAGTTCTTC	CASSSPVPGQGTFEQFF
NA	TRBV27	NA	TRBJ1-3	TGTGCCAGCAGCAGGGGTAGCGGAAACACCATATATTTT	CASSRGSGNTIYF
NA	TRBV28	NA	TRBJ1-2	TGTGCCAGCAGTCCAAGACAGTATGGCTACACCTTC	CASSPRQYGYTF
once	TRBV28	NA	TRBJ2-3	TGTGCCAGCAGTTTAAGCAGTTTCACAGATACGCAGTATTTT	CASSLSSFTDTQYF
NA	TRBV5-5	TRBD1	TRBJ2-1	TGTGCCAGCAGGGTTGGACAGGGGGCATCCTACAATGAGCAGTTCTTC	CASRVGQGASYNEQFF
once	TRBV7-3	NA	TRBJ1-1	TGTGCCAGCAGCTTAGTTCAGGGCAGTCTGGGCGCTGAAGCTTTCTTT	CASSLVQGSLGAEAFF
NA	TRBV4-3	NA	TRBJ2-1	TGCGCCAGCAGCCTCATGTTACTAGGGAATGAGCAGTTCTTC	CASSLMLLGNEQFF
once	TRBV6-1	TRBD1	TRBJ1-5	TGTGCCAGCAGTGAAGCTCCGTCAGGGGGCGGGCAGCCCCAGCATTTT	CASSEAPSGGGQPQHF
NA	TRBV6-6	TRBD2	TRBJ2-1	TGTGCCAGCTTTGAGGGGGAGCGGGGGGTCTATGAGCAGTTCTTC	CASFEGERGVYEQFF
NA	TRBV6-5	NA	TRBJ2-1	TGTGCCAGCAGTTACTCGAGACCGGGGGCGGGTGAGCAGTTCTTC	CASSYSRPGAGEQFF
once	TRBV28	NA	TRBJ2-7	TGTGCCAGCAGTTTAACGCCGGGACCCTACGAGCAGTACTTC	CASSLTPGPYEQYF
NA	TRBV10-3	NA	TRBJ2-7	TGTGCCATCAGGACAGGTTCCTACGAGCAGTACTTC	CAIRTGSYEQYF
NA	TRBV7-2	NA	TRBJ1-1	TGTGCCAGCAGCTTAGTTCGTGGCAGTTACACTGAAGCTTTCTTT	CASSLVRGSYTEAFF
NA	TRBV28	TRBD1	TRBJ1-3	TGTGCCAGCAGTACTCCCGGGACAGGGGATTTGAGTAGGACCATATATTTT	CASSTPGTGDLSRTIYF
NA	TRBV5-1	NA	TRBJ2-7	TGCGCCAGCAGCTCCTCGCTAAGCGAGCAGTACTTC	CASSSSLSEQYF
once	TRBV5-4	NA	TRBJ1-1	TGTGCCAGCAGCGCTGGGCCGGAGGGTTTGTATACTGAAGCTTTCTTT	CASSAGPEGLYTEAFF
NA	TRBV9	TRBD1	TRBJ1-3	TGTGCCAGCAGCGTACCCCATGGTCAGGGGGCTTCATCTTCCTCTGGAAACACCATATATTTT	CASSVPHGQGASSSSGNTIYF
NA	TRBV9	TRBD2	TRBJ2-3	TGTGCCAGCAGCGTAGGTATGGCGGGGGTGGCAGATACGCAGTATTTT	CASSVGMAGVADTQYF
NA	TRBV28	NA	TRBJ1-2	TGTGCCATCCACCCTCGGGGACCCAACCCGGACTATGGCTACACCTTC	CAIHPRGPNPDYGYTF
once	TRBV19	NA	TRBJ1-1	TGTGCCAGTACTCAGGAATTATACACTGAAGCTTTCTTT	CASTQELYTEAFF
once	TRBV6-1	TRBD1	TRBJ1-2	TGTGCCAGCAGGAGGAGGGGACAGGGGGTTGATGGCTACACCTTC	CASRRRGQGVDGYTF
few	TRBV7-8	NA	TRBJ1-6	TGTGCCAGCAGCTTATGGAAAAGCGATAATTCACCCCTCCACTTT	CASSLWKSDNSPLHF
NA	TRBV19	TRBD1	TRBJ2-7	TGTGCCAGTAGTATCGGGACAGGTTCCTACGAGCAGTACTTC	CASSIGTGSYEQYF
NA	TRBV5-4	NA	TRBJ1-1	TGTGCCAGCAGCCCAACCGATGGAAACACTGAAGCTTTCTTT	CASSPTDGNTEAFF
NA	TRBV6-1	TRBD1	TRBJ1-5	TGTGCCAGCAGTGAAGAGGGACAGTCCAATCAGCCCCAGCATTTT	CASSEEGQSNQPQHF
NA	TRBV19	TRBD2	TRBJ2-5	TGTGCCAGTAGTATCGGGACTAGCGGGGGGGCCGACCGTAAAGAGACCCAGTACTTC	CASSIGTSGGADRKETQYF
once	TRBV5-1	NA	TRBJ2-3	TGCGCCAGCAGCGCGACACAGAGTAACACAGATACGCAGTATTTT	CASSATQSNTDTQYF
NA	TRBV7-9	NA	TRBJ2-1	TGTGCCAGCAGCCCCGCCACACTCAATGAGCAGTTCTTC	CASSPATLNEQFF
NA	TRBV27	TRBD1	TRBJ1-2	TGTGCCAGCAGCGCGACAGGGGCATATGGCTACACCTTC	CASSATGAYGYTF
NA	TRBV28	NA	TRBJ1-6	TGTGCCAGCAGCCTACCCGGGGGGAGCTCCTATAATTCACCCCTCCACTTT	CASSLPGGSSYNSPLHF
NA	TRBV4-3	NA	TRBJ2-5	TGCGCCAGCAGCCAAGTCGACAGCCAAGAGACCCAGTACTTC	CASSQVDSQETQYF
once	TRBV11-2	NA	TRBJ1-1	TGTGCCAGCAGCTCTGTGGGGGCGAACACTGAAGCTTTCTTT	CASSSVGANTEAFF
NA	TRBV10-3	TRBD2	TRBJ2-5	TGTGCCATCAGTGCCGTTAGCGGGGGTGAGACCCAGTACTTC	CAISAVSGGETQYF
NA	TRBV28	TRBD1	TRBJ2-7	TGTGCCAGCGCCCTAGACAGGGTCAAGTACGAGCAGTACTTC	CASALDRVKYEQYF
NA	TRBV6-5	NA	TRBJ1-6	TGTGCCAGCACGACACTCTATAATTCACCCCTCCACTTT	CASTTLYNSPLHF
NA	TRBV7-2	NA	TRBJ2-2	TGTGCCAGCAGCTCGAACACCGGGGAGCTGTTTTTT	CASSSNTGELFF
once	TRBV7-9	NA	TRBJ2-3	TGTGCCAGCAGCTTAACGAGGTTAGATACGCAGTATTTT	CASSLTRLDTQYF
NA	TRBV4-3	TRBD1	TRBJ1-2	TGCGCCAGCAGCCTCAATGGGGAAACAGGGGGTGGGTTAAACTATGGCTACACCTTC	CASSLNGETGGGLNYGYTF
NA	TRBV18	NA	TRBJ1-2	TGTGCCAGCTCACCACCCGGGATCCCTAATAACTATGGCTACACCTTC	CASSPPGIPNNYGYTF
NA	TRBV7-8	NA	TRBJ2-7	TGTGCCAGCAGCTTAGGAGGCGGAACCTACGAGCAGTACTTC	CASSLGGGTYEQYF
NA	TRBV29-1	NA	TRBJ1-1	TGCAGCACCACAGGCGGCCGCGAAGCTTTCTTT	CSTTGGREAFF